This TCR beta chain originates from a study of regulatory T cells in long-lasting Graves disease. The sample holds many counts of this clonotype. Sequencing libraries for TCR beta were prepared with iRepertoire HTBI primers and Arm-PCR of CDR3 regions. TCRdb used MiXCR to reprocess the multiplex PCR reads, holding one entry per CDR3 protein. The repertoire consists of roughly 560,000 distinct CDR3 sequences, with about 12% occurring once and the leading ten covering around 9.3%. Time point noted: newly diagnosed GD, antithyroid drugs for less than 3 months. The TCR library used RNA extracted from PBMCs. Germline CDR1 reads SGHAT; CDR2 reads FQNNGV. The CDR3 extends over 13 amino acids. Trimming removed 1 base at V and 4 bases at J, with 8 bases between. The same data also contributed to another study, on T cells in Graves' hyperthyroidism and ophthalmopathy.

V is TRBV11-2 and J is TRBJ2-7; D unclear. Sequenced material: peripheral blood mononuclear cells (PBMCs), taken at new diagnosis, from a patient treated with antithyroid drugs. This sequence originates from a woman aged 25 to 39 with Graves disease. The CDR3 DNA follows: TGTGCCAGCAGCTTAGGGGCATCATACGAGCAGTACTTC. Protein: CASSLGASYEQYF.